This TCR beta chain was observed in a study of cytomegalovirus exposure and HLA in healthy donors. The CDR3 length is 10 residues. The germline gives CDR1 SGDLS, CDR2 YYNGEE. The trim removed 7 bases at V and 9 bases at J, leaving 2 bases unmatched. Researchers ran the PCR with 60 Vbeta and 13 Jbeta primers. The method was immunoSEQ multiplex PCR; TCRdb's version includes in-frame clones alone and lacks a portion of them. The sample consists of about 160,000 clones, about 82% of them appearing once. The chain recombines TRBV9 with TRBJ2-3, with TRBD2 identical over 7 bases. The sequence was obtained from a young woman in good health and CMV-seronegative. Sample: PBMCs. CDR3 sequence: CASGTITQYF. DNA for the CDR3: TGTGCCAGCGGGACTATCACGCAGTATTTT.